This TCR beta chain was obtained from a study of blood T cell repertoires in COVID-19. Study in general: The origin of the acute and convalescent COVID-19 samples was the United States, Italy and Spain.

CDR1 and CDR2 (germline): LNHDA, SQIVND (reference sequence). Trimming removed 5 bases from V and 3 bases from J, with 14 bases in between. This CDR3 is 15 amino acids long. Here immunoSEQ multiplex PCR was the method, and the copy in TCRdb shows in-frame clones only, minus some. The table records roughly 280,000 clones, more than 85% of them present only once. The sequencing input was peripheral blood. The gene calls are TRBV19 and TRBJ1-5, with D maybe TRBD1 (5 bases). The source is an older woman with COVID-19, enrolled during active disease. The CDR3 sequence: CASSEIDSYNQPQHF. The DNA of the CDR3 is TGTGCCAGTAGTGAGATTGACAGCTACAATCAGCCCCAGCATTTT.